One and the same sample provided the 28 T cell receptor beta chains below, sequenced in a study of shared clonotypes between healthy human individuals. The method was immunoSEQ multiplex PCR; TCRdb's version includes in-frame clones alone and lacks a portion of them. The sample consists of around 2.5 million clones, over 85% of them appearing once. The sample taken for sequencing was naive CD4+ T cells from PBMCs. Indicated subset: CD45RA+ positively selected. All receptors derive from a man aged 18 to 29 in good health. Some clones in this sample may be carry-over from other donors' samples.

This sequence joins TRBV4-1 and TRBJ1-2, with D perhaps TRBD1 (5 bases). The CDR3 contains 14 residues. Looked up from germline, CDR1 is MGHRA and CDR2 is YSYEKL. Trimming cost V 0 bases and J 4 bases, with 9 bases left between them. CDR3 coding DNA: TGCGCCAGCAGCCAAGATTTGACAGCCTATGGCTACACCTTC. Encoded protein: CASSQDLTAYGYTF.

Here the CDR3 reads CASSLELNEQFF. The CDR3 nucleotides are TGCGCCAGCAGCTTGGAGCTCAATGAGCAGTTCTTC. The V and J genes are TRBV5-1 and TRBJ2-1; D is uncertain. CDR1 is SGHRS, CDR2 YFSETQ, per germline. Trimming took 0 bases from V and 6 from J, leaving 4 bases between them. CDR3 length: 12 amino acids.

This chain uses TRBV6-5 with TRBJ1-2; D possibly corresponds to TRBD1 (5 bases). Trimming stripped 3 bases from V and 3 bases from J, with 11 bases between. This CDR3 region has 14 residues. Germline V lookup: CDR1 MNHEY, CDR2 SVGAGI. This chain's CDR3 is CASSYRREDYGYTF. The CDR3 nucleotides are TGTGCCAGCAGTTATCGCAGGGAGGACTATGGCTACACCTTC.

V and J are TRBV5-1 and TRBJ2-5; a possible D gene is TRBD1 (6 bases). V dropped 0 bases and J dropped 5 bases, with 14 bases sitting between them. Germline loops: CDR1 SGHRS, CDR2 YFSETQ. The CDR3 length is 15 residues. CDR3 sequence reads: CASSLGQGHGETQYF. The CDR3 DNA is TGCGCCAGCAGCTTGGGCCAGGGGCATGGGGAGACCCAGTACTTC.

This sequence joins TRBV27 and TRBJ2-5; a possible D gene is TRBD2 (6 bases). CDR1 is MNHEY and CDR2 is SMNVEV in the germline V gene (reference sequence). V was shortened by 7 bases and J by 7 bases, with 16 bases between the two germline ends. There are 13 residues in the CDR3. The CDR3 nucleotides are TGTGCCAGCAAAGGAGGGAGGTTACTGACCCAGTACTTC. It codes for CASKGGRLLTQYF.

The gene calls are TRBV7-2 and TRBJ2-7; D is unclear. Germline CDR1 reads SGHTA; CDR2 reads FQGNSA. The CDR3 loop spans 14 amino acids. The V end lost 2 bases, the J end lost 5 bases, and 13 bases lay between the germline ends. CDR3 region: CASSLMTSGDEQYF. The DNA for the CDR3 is TGTGCCAGCAGCTTAATGACCTCCGGTGACGAGCAGTACTTC.

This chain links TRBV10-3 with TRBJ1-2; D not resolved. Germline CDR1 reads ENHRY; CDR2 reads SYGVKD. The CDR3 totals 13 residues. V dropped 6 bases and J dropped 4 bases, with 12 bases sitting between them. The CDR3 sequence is CAISAGEVYGYTF. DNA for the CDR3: TGTGCCATCAGCGCGGGTGAGGTCTATGGCTACACCTTC.

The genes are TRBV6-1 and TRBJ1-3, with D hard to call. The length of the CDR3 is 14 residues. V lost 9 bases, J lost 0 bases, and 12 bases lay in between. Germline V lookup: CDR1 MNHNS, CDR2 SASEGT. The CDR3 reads CASATVNSGNTIYF. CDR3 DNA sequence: TGTGCCAGTGCAACCGTCAACTCTGGAAACACCATATATTTT.

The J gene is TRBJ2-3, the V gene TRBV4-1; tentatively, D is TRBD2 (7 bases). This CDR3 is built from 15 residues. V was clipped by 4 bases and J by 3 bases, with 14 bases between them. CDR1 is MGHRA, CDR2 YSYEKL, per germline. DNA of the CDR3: TGCGCCAGCAGCCGGGGGGCTAGCGGAACAGATACGCAGTATTTT. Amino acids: CASSRGASGTDTQYF.

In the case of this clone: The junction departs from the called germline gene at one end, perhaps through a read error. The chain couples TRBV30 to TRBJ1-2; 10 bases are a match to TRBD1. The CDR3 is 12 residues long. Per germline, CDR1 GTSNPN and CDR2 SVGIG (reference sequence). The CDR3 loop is CAASPGQGTRAF. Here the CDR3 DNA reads TGTGCCGCAAGTCCGGGACAGGGGACGCGGGCCTTC.

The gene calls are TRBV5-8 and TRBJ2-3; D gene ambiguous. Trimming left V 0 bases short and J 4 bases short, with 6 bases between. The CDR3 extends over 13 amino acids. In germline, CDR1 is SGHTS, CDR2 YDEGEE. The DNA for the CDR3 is TGTGCCAGCAGCTTGGTAGGGTCAGATACGCAGTATTTT. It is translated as CASSLVGSDTQYF.

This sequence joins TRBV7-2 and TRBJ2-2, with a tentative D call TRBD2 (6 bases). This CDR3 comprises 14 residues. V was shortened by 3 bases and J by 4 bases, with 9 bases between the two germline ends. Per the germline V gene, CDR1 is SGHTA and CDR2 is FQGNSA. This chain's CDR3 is CASSFRGTTGELFF. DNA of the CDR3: TGTGCCAGCAGCTTTCGGGGGACCACCGGGGAGCTGTTTTTT.

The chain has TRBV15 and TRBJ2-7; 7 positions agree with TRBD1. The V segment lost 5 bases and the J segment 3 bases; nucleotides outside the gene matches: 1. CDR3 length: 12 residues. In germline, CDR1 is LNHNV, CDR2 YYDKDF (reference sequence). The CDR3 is CATSQGVYEQYF. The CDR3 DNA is TGTGCCACCAGCCAGGGGGTCTACGAGCAGTACTTC.

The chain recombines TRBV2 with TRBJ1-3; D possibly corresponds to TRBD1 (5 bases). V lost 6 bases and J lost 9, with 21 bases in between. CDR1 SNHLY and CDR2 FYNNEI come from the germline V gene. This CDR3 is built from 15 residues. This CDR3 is CASRNLGGSVSTIYF. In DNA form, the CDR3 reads TGTGCCAGCAGGAACCTTGGGGGTAGTGTCTCCACCATATATTTT.

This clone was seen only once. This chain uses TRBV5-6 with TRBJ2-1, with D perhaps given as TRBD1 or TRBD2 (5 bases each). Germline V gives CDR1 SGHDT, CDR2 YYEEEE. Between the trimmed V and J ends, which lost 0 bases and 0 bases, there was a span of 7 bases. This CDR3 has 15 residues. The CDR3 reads CASSLEGSSYNEQFF. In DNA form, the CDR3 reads TGTGCCAGCAGCTTGGAGGGGAGCTCCTACAATGAGCAGTTCTTC.

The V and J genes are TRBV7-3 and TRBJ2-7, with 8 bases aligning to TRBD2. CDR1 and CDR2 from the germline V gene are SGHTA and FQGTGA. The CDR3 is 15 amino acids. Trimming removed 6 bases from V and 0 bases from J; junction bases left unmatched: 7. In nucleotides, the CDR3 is TGTGCCAGCAGTATTAATAGCGGGGCCTCCTACGAGCAGTACTTC. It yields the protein CASSINSGASYEQYF. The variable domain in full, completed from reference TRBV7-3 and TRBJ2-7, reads GAGVSQTPSNKVTEKGKYVELRCDPISGHTALYWYRQSLGQGPEFLIYFQGTGAADDSGLPNDRFFAVRPEGSVSTLKIQRTERGDSAVYLCASSINSGASYEQYFGPGTRLTVT.

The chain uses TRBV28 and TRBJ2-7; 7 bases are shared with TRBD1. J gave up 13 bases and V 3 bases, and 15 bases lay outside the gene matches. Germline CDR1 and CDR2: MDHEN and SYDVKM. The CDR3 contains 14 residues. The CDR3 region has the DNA TGTGCCAGCAGTTTGAGCGGACAGGCCCGCTTTGAATACTTC. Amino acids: CASSLSGQARFEYF.

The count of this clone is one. The CDR3 DNA reads TGTGCCTGTTTACCCGGACTAGGAAACACAGATACGCAGTATTTT. Translating it yields CACLPGLGNTDTQYF. This chain connects TRBV30 to TRBJ2-3; 7 bases map to TRBD2. The CDR3 has 15 amino acids. Germline V lookup: CDR1 GTSNPN, CDR2 SVGIG (reference sequence). V shed 6 bases, J shed 2 bases, and the junction held 11 bases outside the gene matches.

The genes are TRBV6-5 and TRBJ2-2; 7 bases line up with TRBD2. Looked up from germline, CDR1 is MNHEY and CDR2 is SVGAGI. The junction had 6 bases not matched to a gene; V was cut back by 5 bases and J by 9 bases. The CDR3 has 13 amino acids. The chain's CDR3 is CASSAPGGRELFF. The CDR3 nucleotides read TGTGCCAGCAGTGCCCCCGGGGGGAGGGAGCTGTTTTTT.

The CDR3 DNA is TGTGCCAGCAGACGAGGGACAGGGGTTAGTAGCAATCAGCCCCAGCATTTT. It yields the protein CASRRGTGVSSNQPQHF. The chain combines TRBV28 with TRBJ1-5, with 10 bases aligning to TRBD1. This CDR3 has 17 residues. The V gene's germline CDR1 is MDHEN and CDR2 SYDVKM. The J segment lost 0 bases and the V segment lost 6 bases, leaving 8 bases of the junction unmatched.

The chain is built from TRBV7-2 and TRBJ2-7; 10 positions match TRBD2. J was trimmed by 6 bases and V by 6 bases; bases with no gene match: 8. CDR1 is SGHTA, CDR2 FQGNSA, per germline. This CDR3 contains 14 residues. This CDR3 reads CASRRASGSLEQYF. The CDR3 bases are TGTGCCAGCAGGAGGGCTAGCGGGAGTCTCGAGCAGTACTTC.

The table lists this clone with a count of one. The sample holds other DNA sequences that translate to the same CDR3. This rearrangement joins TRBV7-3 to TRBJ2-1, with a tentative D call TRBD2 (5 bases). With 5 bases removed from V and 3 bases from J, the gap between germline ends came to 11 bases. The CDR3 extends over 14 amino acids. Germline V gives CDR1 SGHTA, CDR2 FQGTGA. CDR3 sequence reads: CASSPYRDYNEQFF. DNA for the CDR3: TGTGCCAGCAGCCCGTACCGGGACTACAATGAGCAGTTCTTC. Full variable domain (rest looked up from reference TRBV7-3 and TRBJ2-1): GAGVSQTPSNKVTEKGKYVELRCDPISGHTALYWYRQSLGQGPEFLIYFQGTGAADDSGLPNDRFFAVRPEGSVSTLKIQRTERGDSAVYLCASSPYRDYNEQFFGPGTRLTVL.

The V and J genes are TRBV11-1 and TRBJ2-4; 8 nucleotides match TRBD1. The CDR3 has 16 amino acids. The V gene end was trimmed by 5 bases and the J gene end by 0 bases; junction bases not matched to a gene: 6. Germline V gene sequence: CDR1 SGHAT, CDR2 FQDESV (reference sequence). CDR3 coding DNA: TGTGCCAGCAGCCCCGGACAGGGTCTAGCCAAAAACATTCAGTACTTC. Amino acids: CASSPGQGLAKNIQYF.

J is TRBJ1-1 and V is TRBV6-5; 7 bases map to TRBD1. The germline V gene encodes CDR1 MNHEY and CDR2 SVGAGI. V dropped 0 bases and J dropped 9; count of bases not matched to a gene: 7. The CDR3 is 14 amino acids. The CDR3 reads CASSYSTTGFKAFF. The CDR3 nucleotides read TGTGCCAGCAGTTACTCCACGACAGGGTTTAAAGCTTTCTTT.

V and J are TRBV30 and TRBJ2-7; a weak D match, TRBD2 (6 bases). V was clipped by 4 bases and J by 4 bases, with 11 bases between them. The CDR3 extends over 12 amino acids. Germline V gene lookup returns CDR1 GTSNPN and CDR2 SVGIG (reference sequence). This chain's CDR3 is CAWTGTPYEQYF. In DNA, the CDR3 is TGTGCCTGGACGGGGACTCCTTACGAGCAGTACTTC. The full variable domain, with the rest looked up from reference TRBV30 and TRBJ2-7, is SQTIHQWPATLVQPVGSPLSLECTVEGTSNPNLYWYRQAAGRGLQLLFYSVGIGQISSEVPQNLSASRPQDRQFILSSKKLLLSDSGFYLCAWTGTPYEQYFGPGTRLTVT.

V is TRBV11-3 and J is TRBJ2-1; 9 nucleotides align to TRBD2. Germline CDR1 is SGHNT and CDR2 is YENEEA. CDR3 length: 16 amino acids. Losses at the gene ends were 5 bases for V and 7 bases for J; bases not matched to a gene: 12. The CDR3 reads CASSPRSGGRENEQFF. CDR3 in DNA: TGTGCCAGCAGCCCCCGCTCGGGCGGGAGGGAGAATGAGCAGTTCTTC.

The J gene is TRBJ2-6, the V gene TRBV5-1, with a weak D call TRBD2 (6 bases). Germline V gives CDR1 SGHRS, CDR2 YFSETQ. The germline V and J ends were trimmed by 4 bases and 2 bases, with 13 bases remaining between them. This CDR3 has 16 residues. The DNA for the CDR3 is TGCGCCAGCAGCGACGGGGGACGGGCTGGGGCCAACGTCCTGACTTTC. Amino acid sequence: CASSDGGRAGANVLTF.

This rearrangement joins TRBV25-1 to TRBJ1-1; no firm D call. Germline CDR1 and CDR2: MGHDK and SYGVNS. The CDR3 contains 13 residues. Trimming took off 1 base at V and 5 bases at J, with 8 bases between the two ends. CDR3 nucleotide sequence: TGTGCCAGCAGTGAATCCGAGGGTACTGAAGCTTTCTTT. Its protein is CASSESEGTEAFF.